A selection of T cell receptor beta chains follows, all from one sample in a study of cytomegalovirus exposure and HLA in healthy donors. Measured with immunoSEQ multiplex PCR; TCRdb has only the in-frame clones, and not every one. This sample has 150,000 to 200,000 clones, with more than 80% found just once. The sample comprised PBMCs. Source of these receptors: a young man in good health and CMV-seropositive. CDR3s include the opening cysteine and the closing phenylalanine or tryptophan. A D gene is named only where the DNA matches it firmly. The size of a clone is reported for some rows only, either as once, few or many, or as a class for expanded clones.

CDR3 length | clone size | D gene | J gene | V gene | CDR3 protein | CDR3 DNA
14 | NA | NA | TRBJ2-5 | TRBV5-1 | CASSLEIQGETQYF | TGCGCCAGCAGCTTGGAGATCCAGGGTGAGACCCAGTACTTC
17 | NA | TRBD2 | TRBJ2-1 | TRBV5-1 | CASSLGGLAGGYNEQFF | TGCGCCAGCAGCTTGGGTGGACTAGCGGGAGGCTACAATGAGCAGTTCTTC
10 | NA | NA | TRBJ2-1 | TRBV6-1 | CASSDYEQFF | TGTGCCAGCAGCGACTACGAGCAGTTCTTC
15 | NA | NA | TRBJ2-7 | TRBV7-8 | CASSLSGQFSYEQYF | TGTGCCAGCAGCTTATCTGGGCAGTTCTCCTACGAGCAGTACTTC
15 | NA | NA | TRBJ2-3 | TRBV6-5 | CASSSPGSPTDTQYF | TGTGCCAGCAGTTCCCCGGGATCCCCCACAGATACGCAGTATTTT
13 | NA | NA | TRBJ1-1 | TRBV30 | CAWSRTLNTEAFF | TGTGCCTGGAGCCGGACACTTAACACTGAAGCTTTCTTT
18 | NA | TRBD2 | TRBJ2-2 | TRBV5-4 | CASSPPGLAGGRAGELFF | TGTGCCAGCAGCCCACCCGGACTAGCGGGAGGCCGGGCCGGGGAGCTGTTTTTT
18 | NA | NA | TRBJ1-5 | TRBV5-6 | CASSLVRIGSLSNQPQHF | TGTGCCAGCAGCTTGGTGAGGATAGGCAGCCTGAGCAATCAGCCCCAGCATTTT
15 | few | NA | TRBJ1-2 | TRBV7-3 | CASSLTAGPEYGYTF | TGTGCCAGCAGCTTAACCGCGGGACCGGAATATGGCTACACCTTC
15 | once | TRBD2 | TRBJ2-1 | TRBV7-9 | CASIPSGSSYNEQFF | TGTGCCAGCATACCTAGCGGCAGCTCCTACAATGAGCAGTTCTTC
14 | NA | NA | TRBJ1-4 | TRBV6-1 | CASILTATNEKLFF | TGTGCCAGCATCCTGACAGCAACTAATGAAAAACTGTTTTTT
16 | NA | TRBD1 | TRBJ2-5 | TRBV5-1 | CASSELGQGAWETQYF | TGCGCCAGCAGCGAGCTCGGACAGGGGGCTTGGGAGACCCAGTACTTC
15 | NA | NA | TRBJ1-4 | TRBV15 | CATSRGRGGDEKLFF | TGTGCCACCAGCAGAGGAAGGGGCGGGGACGAAAAACTGTTTTTT
18 | NA | TRBD2 | TRBJ2-1 | TRBV27 | CASSPGPHRLAGVDEQFF | TGTGCCAGCAGCCCAGGCCCCCATAGACTAGCGGGCGTGGATGAGCAGTTCTTC
14 | NA | NA | TRBJ2-1 | TRBV5-1 | CASSYEGDYNEQFF | TGCGCCAGCAGCTACGAAGGGGATTACAATGAGCAGTTCTTC
11 | NA | NA | TRBJ1-1 | TRBV2 | CASSESGEAFF | TGTGCCAGCAGTGAATCCGGTGAAGCTTTCTTT
16 | NA | TRBD2 | TRBJ2-7 | TRBV28 | CASTPRPGLAVYEQYF | TGTGCCAGCACCCCCCGCCCGGGACTAGCGGTGTACGAGCAGTACTTC
14 | NA | NA | TRBJ2-7 | TRBV4-1 | CASSQIVPAYEQYF | TGCGCCAGCAGCCAAATCGTTCCTGCCTACGAGCAGTACTTC
13 | once | NA | TRBJ2-7 | TRBV6-6 | CASSYSADYEQYF | TGTGCCAGCAGTTACTCGGCGGACTACGAGCAGTACTTC
18 | once | TRBD2 | TRBJ2-7 | TRBV7-2 | CASSLVPTRSGDPYEQYF | TGTGCCAGCAGCTTAGTCCCTACTCGTAGCGGGGACCCCTACGAGCAGTACTTC
18 | NA | NA | TRBJ1-5 | TRBV5-6 | CASSLLGGGLISNQPQHF | TGTGCCAGCAGCTTGTTGGGGGGAGGCTTAATAAGCAATCAGCCCCAGCATTTT
14 | NA | NA | TRBJ2-1 | TRBV14 | CASSLPGLYNEQFF | TGTGCCAGCAGCCTGCCGGGACTTTACAATGAGCAGTTCTTC
18 | NA | TRBD1 | TRBJ2-7 | TRBV5-6 | CASSRDLLDRALWDEQYF | TGTGCCAGCAGCCGAGACTTACTGGACAGGGCCCTCTGGGACGAGCAGTACTTC
15 | NA | NA | TRBJ2-7 | TRBV4-1 | CASSPRLVLFYEQYF | TGCGCCAGCAGCCCCCGGCTAGTCCTCTTCTACGAGCAGTACTTC
14 | NA | NA | TRBJ1-2 | TRBV6-5 | CASSRMRLEAGYTF | TGTGCCAGCAGTCGGATGAGGCTTGAGGCAGGCTACACCTTC
15 | NA | NA | TRBJ2-1 | TRBV6-1 | CASSEEDLAMNEQFF | TGTGCCAGCAGTGAAGAGGACTTAGCGATGAATGAGCAGTTCTTC
17 | NA | TRBD1 | TRBJ2-7 | TRBV28 | CASSLGAGGSRSYEQYF | TGTGCCAGCAGTTTGGGGGCAGGGGGCTCCCGATCCTACGAGCAGTACTTC
14 | NA | TRBD1 | TRBJ2-7 | TRBV28 | CASSPGTGRDEQYF | TGTGCCAGCAGTCCTGGGACAGGCAGGGACGAGCAGTACTTC
15 | NA | TRBD2 | TRBJ2-7 | TRBV7-6 | CASSKEAGGGYEQYF | TGTGCCAGCAGCAAGGAAGCGGGAGGGGGCTACGAGCAGTACTTC
14 | once | TRBD2 | TRBJ2-1 | TRBV10-3 | CAISVSSRREEQFF | TGTGCCATCAGTGTAAGTTCCCGGCGGGAGGAGCAGTTCTTC
11 | NA | NA | TRBJ2-5 | TRBV2 | CASRSQETQYF | TGTGCCAGCAGGTCGCAAGAGACCCAGTACTTC
11 | NA | NA | TRBJ1-1 | TRBV27 | CASSFGGEAFF | TGTGCCAGCAGTTTCGGTGGTGAAGCTTTCTTT
20 | once | TRBD1 | TRBJ1-3 | TRBV30 | CAWSAQGWQGVSSGGNTIYF | TGTGCCTGGAGTGCACAGGGGTGGCAGGGGGTGTCCTCTGGTGGAAACACCATATATTTT
12 | NA | NA | TRBJ2-2 | TRBV6-5 | CASTRPTGELFF | TGTGCCAGCACCAGGCCCACCGGGGAGCTGTTTTTT
12 | NA | NA | TRBJ2-7 | TRBV6-6 | CASSYDPGEQYF | TGTGCCAGCAGTTACGATCCAGGCGAGCAGTACTTC
14 | few | NA | TRBJ2-7 | TRBV2 | CASSEWRARYEQYF | TGTGCCAGCAGTGAATGGAGGGCCCGATACGAGCAGTACTTC
11 | NA | NA | TRBJ2-5 | TRBV18 | CASSPLETQYF | TGTGCCAGCTCACCCCTCGAGACCCAGTACTTC
15 | NA | NA | TRBJ2-7 | TRBV4-1 | CASSLRGTSTYEQYF | TGCGCCAGCAGCCTACGAGGGACTTCCACCTACGAGCAGTACTTC
19 | NA | TRBD2 | TRBJ2-6 | TRBV4-3 | CASSQVGAGGLSGANVLTF | TGCGCCAGCAGCCAAGTGGGAGCGGGAGGACTCTCTGGGGCCAACGTCCTGACTTTC
16 | NA | TRBD2 | TRBJ2-5 | TRBV11-3 | CASSPGTSGIQETQYF | TGTGCCAGCAGTCCAGGGACTAGCGGCATCCAAGAGACCCAGTACTTC
17 | NA | TRBD2 | TRBJ2-1 | TRBV28 | CASSSSPLAVTYNEQFF | TGTGCCAGCAGTTCCTCCCCACTAGCGGTCACCTACAATGAGCAGTTCTTC
16 | NA | NA | TRBJ2-2 | TRBV27 | CASRGRGHPNTGELFF | TGTGCCAGCAGAGGGCGGGGGCACCCGAACACCGGGGAGCTGTTTTTT
15 | NA | TRBD2 | TRBJ2-1 | TRBV4-1 | CASSQALADYNEQFF | TGCGCCAGCAGCCAAGCCCTAGCGGATTACAATGAGCAGTTCTTC
13 | once | NA | TRBJ1-2 | TRBV5-6 | CASSFTEIYGYTF | TGTGCCAGCAGCTTTACAGAAATCTATGGCTACACCTTC
13 | NA | TRBD2 | TRBJ2-1 | TRBV27 | CASSFFSGSEQFF | TGTGCCAGCAGTTTCTTCAGCGGGAGTGAGCAGTTCTTC
13 | NA | NA | TRBJ1-1 | TRBV30 | CAWSVSRVTEAFF | TGTGCCTGGAGTGTATCCAGGGTCACTGAAGCTTTCTTT
14 | NA | NA | TRBJ1-5 | TRBV7-2 | CASSLAGSNQPQHF | TGTGCCAGCAGCTTAGCCGGGAGCAATCAGCCCCAGCATTTT
13 | NA | TRBD1 | TRBJ1-3 | TRBV30 | CASEDRSGNTIYF | TGTGCCAGCGAGGACAGGTCTGGAAACACCATATATTTT
13 | NA | TRBD2 | TRBJ2-5 | TRBV9 | CASSSGGVETQYF | TGTGCCAGCAGCTCGGGGGGGGTGGAGACCCAGTACTTC
12 | many | NA | TRBJ2-5 | TRBV7-2 | CASSSRVETQYF | TGTGCCAGCAGCTCCCGGGTTGAGACCCAGTACTTC
16 | NA | TRBD2 | TRBJ2-1 | TRBV12-5 | CASGFLAGVGDNEQFF | TGTGCTAGTGGTTTCCTGGCGGGAGTGGGGGACAATGAGCAGTTCTTC